This T cell receptor beta chain was captured in a study of shared clonotypes between healthy human individuals. General study results and limits: With a few donors compared, approximately 5% of naive CD4 clonotypes were shared. Clonotypes not shared had lower generation probabilities than those common to all four donors.

J was trimmed by 5 bases and V by 6 bases; bases with no gene match: 6. CDR3 length: 13 amino acids. From germline, CDR1 is MNHNS and CDR2 SASEGT. Method: immunoSEQ multiplex PCR; TCRdb's copy keeps in-frame clones and lacks some. The sample contains approximately 2.5 million clones, approximately 92% of which appear only once. As regards this clone: Its specificity is not known.

None of the donors, who were healthy HIV-negative adults, had recently had acute infections or vaccinations. The chain couples TRBV6-1 to TRBJ2-7; 8 bases are a match to TRBD1. This clonotype originated in a man between 18 and 29 years old in good health. Sequencing used naive CD4+ T cells sorted from blood. The subset denotes: CD45RA+ positively selected. The CDR3: CASRRTGRDEQYF. CDR3 in DNA: TGTGCCAGCAGAAGGACAGGGCGCGACGAGCAGTACTTC.